This passage covers 23 T cell receptor beta chains from one sample sequenced in a study of cytomegalovirus exposure and HLA in healthy donors. Primers for the PCR totalled 60 Vbeta and 13 Jbeta. Only in-frame clones appear in the TCRdb table, and some are missing; sequencing was by immunoSEQ multiplex PCR. The table has some 40,000 clones, roughly three quarters seen once. Sequencing was done on a sample of PBMCs. These receptors came from a middle-aged man in good health and CMV-seronegative.

The table lists this clone with a few counts. The chain couples TRBV11-2 to TRBJ2-5, with D possibly matching TRBD1 (6 bases). The CDR3 is 16 amino acids. Germline assignment: CDR1 SGHAT and CDR2 FQNNGV. The V end lost 0 bases, the J end lost 2 bases, and 13 bases lay between the germline ends. CDR3 protein: CASSLEGAVNQETQYF. The CDR3 DNA is TGTGCCAGCAGCTTAGAGGGGGCGGTTAATCAAGAGACCCAGTACTTC.

The chain links TRBV6-5 to TRBJ1-2; D unresolved. Trimming removed 8 bases at V and 6 bases at J, with 10 bases between. Germline V gene data show CDR1 as MNHEY and CDR2 as SVGAGI. The CDR3 is made up of 11 amino acids. CDR3 region: CASSGIDGYTF. The DNA for the CDR3 is TGTGCCAGCTCCGGGATCGATGGCTACACCTTC.

The gene calls are TRBV5-8 and TRBJ2-7, with D unclear. The germline gives CDR1 SGHTS, CDR2 YDEGEE. The V and J ends lost 0 bases and 0 bases respectively, with 13 bases between them. The CDR3 totals 16 residues. The CDR3: CASSLVPRLSSYEQYF. The CDR3 coding sequence is TGTGCCAGCAGCTTGGTTCCCAGATTAAGCTCCTACGAGCAGTACTTC.

J is TRBJ2-4 and V is TRBV7-2, with D possibly matching TRBD1 (5 bases). The CDR3 extends over 14 amino acids. The V end lost 1 base, the J end lost 8 bases, and 12 bases lay between the germline ends. Germline lookup yields CDR1 SGHTA and CDR2 FQGNSA. The CDR3: CASSLVGDYDIQYF. In DNA, the CDR3 is TGTGCCAGCAGCTTAGTAGGGGATTACGACATTCAGTACTTC.

The chain couples TRBV6-1 to TRBJ1-6; no firm D call. The CDR3 covers 12 residues. Germline V gives CDR1 MNHNS, CDR2 SASEGT. Trimming removed 7 bases at V and 11 bases at J, with 12 bases between. The CDR3 spells CASMGAGTPLHF. The CDR3 coding sequence is TGTGCCAGCATGGGAGCCGGGACACCCCTCCACTTT.

The chain couples TRBV6-1 to TRBJ2-1, with TRBD2 identical over 9 bases. The V segment lost 6 bases and the J segment 6 bases; nucleotides outside the gene matches: 3. This CDR3 is built from 13 residues. CDR1 is MNHNS, CDR2 SASEGT, per germline. The CDR3 sequence is CASSLAGFNEQFF. Written as DNA, the CDR3 is TGTGCCAGCAGCCTAGCGGGATTCAATGAGCAGTTCTTC.

J is TRBJ2-3 and V is TRBV5-1; tentatively, D is TRBD1 (5 bases). Germline V gene lookup returns CDR1 SGHRS and CDR2 YFSETQ. The V end was cut by 0 bases, the J end by 5 bases, with 7 bases between. The CDR3 has 13 residues. The CDR3 nucleotides read TGCGCCAGCAGCTTGGGGCAGGGAGATACGCAGTATTTT. Its translation is CASSLGQGDTQYF. The full variable domain, rest sourced from reference TRBV5-1 and TRBJ2-3, is KAGVTQTPRYLIKTRGQQVTLSCSPISGHRSVSWYQQTPGQGLQFLFEYFSETQRNKGNFPGRFSGRQFSNSRSEMNVSTLELGDSALYLCASSLGQGDTQYFGPGTRLTVL.

V is TRBV11-3 and J is TRBJ2-5, with 7 positions matching TRBD1. This CDR3 has 14 residues. Germline V gene lookup returns CDR1 SGHNT and CDR2 YENEEA. V lost 4 bases, J lost 5 bases, and 7 bases stayed unmatched. Here the CDR3 reads CASSSGQARETQYF. For the CDR3, the DNA is TGTGCCAGCAGCTCCGGACAGGCACGGGAGACCCAGTACTTC. Full variable domain (outside the CDR3, taken from reference TRBV11-3 and TRBJ2-5): EAGVVQSPRYKIIEKKQPVAFWCNPISGHNTLYWYLQNLGQGPELLIRYENEEAVDDSQLPKDRFSAERLKGVDSTLKIQPAELGDSAVYLCASSSGQARETQYFGPGTRLLVL.

The chain links TRBV5-1 to TRBJ2-1; D is undetermined. V dropped 4 bases and J dropped 5 bases, with 13 bases sitting between them. Germline-derived CDR1 and CDR2 are SGHRS and YFSETQ. There are 14 residues in the CDR3. The CDR3 here is CASSPGEGHNEQFF. The CDR3 bases are TGCGCCAGCAGCCCGGGTGAAGGTCACAATGAGCAGTTCTTC.

This clone was picked up a small number of times. V usage is TRBV19 and J usage is TRBJ1-1; 7 bases line up with TRBD1. The junction had 11 bases not matched to a gene; V was cut back by 4 bases and J by 9 bases. Germline CDR1 reads LNHDA; CDR2 reads SQIVND (reference sequence). The CDR3 loop spans 14 amino acids. The CDR3 is CASSSPLTGWKAFF. In DNA form, the CDR3 reads TGTGCCAGTAGTAGCCCTTTGACAGGGTGGAAAGCTTTCTTT. Filled out from reference TRBV19 and TRBJ1-1, the complete variable domain reads DGGITQSPKYLFRKEGQNVTLSCEQNLNHDAMYWYRQDPGQGLRLIYYSQIVNDFQKGDIAEGYSVSREKKESFPLTVTSAQKNPTAFYLCASSSPLTGWKAFFGQGTRLTVV.

This chain links TRBV10-3 with TRBJ1-1; TRBD1 is a possible D gene (6 bases). There are 13 residues in the CDR3. The V end was cut by 4 bases, the J end by 3 bases, with 9 bases between. Germline-derived CDR1 and CDR2 are ENHRY and SYGVKD. The CDR3 loop is CAISVGGYTEAFF. The CDR3, as DNA: TGTGCCATCAGTGTTGGGGGCTACACTGAAGCTTTCTTT.

This chain connects TRBV12-5 to TRBJ2-1; tentative D call: TRBD2 (5 bases). This CDR3 is 15 amino acids long. Germline V gene data show CDR1 as LGHNT and CDR2 as FRNRAP. Trimming cost V 5 bases and J 3 bases, with 14 bases left between them. The CDR3 nucleotides are TGTGCTAGTGGTGATCAACTGGACTTCTACAATGAGCAGTTCTTC. This sequence encodes CASGDQLDFYNEQFF.

The chain joins TRBV10-3 to TRBJ2-5, with D uncertain. CDR1 and CDR2 (germline): ENHRY, SYGVKD. The V gene lost 8 bases and the J gene lost 7 bases, with 14 bases spanning the gap. This CDR3 spans 12 amino acids. Here the CDR3 reads CAIAPEPGTQYF. As DNA, the CDR3 is TGTGCCATCGCTCCGGAACCGGGGACCCAGTACTTC.

CDR3 nucleotides: TGTGCCAGCAGCGTAGGACAGGGGGCTCTCGGCTACACCTTC. Translation: CASSVGQGALGYTF. This sequence joins TRBV9 and TRBJ1-2; TRBD1 agrees at 10 bases. J lost 8 bases, V lost 0 bases, and 4 bases had no gene match. This CDR3 has 14 residues. Germline lookup yields CDR1 SGDLS and CDR2 YYNGEE. The full variable domain, in which reference TRBV9 and TRBJ1-2 provide the parts outside the CDR3, is DSGVTQTPKHLITATGQRVTLRCSPRSGDLSVYWYQQSLDQGLQFLIQYYNGEERAKGNILERFSAQQFPDLHSELNLSSLELGDSALYFCASSVGQGALGYTFGSGTRLTVV.

On this clone: An end of the junction does not agree with germline; a read error may underlie this. The chain uses TRBV6-1 and TRBJ2-5, with TRBD1 as a possible D gene (5 bases). The CDR3 has 16 residues. Germline CDR1 and CDR2: MNHNS and SASEGT. The CDR3: CASGDGIRTTQETQYF. DNA of the CDR3: TGTGCCAGCGGTGATGGAATCAGGACAACCCAAGAGACCCAGTACTTC.

This clone was counted between two and nine times. The DNA for the CDR3 is TGTGCCAGCAGTCGCGGGACGGAAGCTAACTATGGCTACACCTTC. As protein: CASSRGTEANYGYTF. This sequence joins TRBV28 and TRBJ1-2, with D possibly being TRBD1 (5 bases). V was clipped by 5 bases and J by 0 bases, with 13 bases between them. The CDR3 is made up of 15 amino acids. The germline gives CDR1 MDHEN, CDR2 SYDVKM.

The chain links TRBV7-3 to TRBJ1-1, with a tentative D call TRBD1 (6 bases). V was trimmed by 0 bases and J by 10 bases, leaving 15 bases between them. The CDR3 sequence is 14 residues long. The germline V gene has CDR1 SGHTA and CDR2 FQGTGA. CDR3 DNA: TGTGCCAGCAGCTTAACAGGGTCCCGAGGGGGAGCTTTCTTT. This codes for CASSLTGSRGGAFF.

This chain uses TRBV5-1 with TRBJ2-1; the D is unclear. CDR3 length: 13 amino acids. The V end lost 0 bases, the J end lost 4 bases, and 5 bases lay between the germline ends. Germline lookup yields CDR1 SGHRS and CDR2 YFSETQ. CDR3 sequence (DNA): TGCGCCAGCAGCTTGGACACGTACAATGAGCAGTTCTTC. This sequence encodes CASSLDTYNEQFF. Full variable domain (missing parts from reference TRBV5-1 and TRBJ2-1): KAGVTQTPRYLIKTRGQQVTLSCSPISGHRSVSWYQQTPGQGLQFLFEYFSETQRNKGNFPGRFSGRQFSNSRSEMNVSTLELGDSALYLCASSLDTYNEQFFGPGTRLTVL.

Only one count was recorded for this clone. The chain combines TRBV25-1 with TRBJ2-3; D gene unclear. The CDR3 spans 11 residues. Trimming removed 2 bases from V and 6 bases from J, with 3 bases in between. Per the germline V gene, CDR1 is MGHDK and CDR2 is SYGVNS. CDR3 region: CASSERDTQYF. The CDR3 nucleotides are TGTGCCAGCAGTGAACGTGATACGCAGTATTTT.

This chain connects TRBV7-2 to TRBJ1-2; no definite D call. CDR1 is SGHTA, CDR2 FQGNSA, per germline. The CDR3 runs to 13 residues. V shed 3 bases and J shed 7 bases, with 12 bases lying between them. In DNA, the CDR3 is TGTGCCAGCAGCTTGGAAAGGAGAGGTGGCTACACCTTC. This translates into CASSLERRGGYTF.

This clone was seen only a few times. This chain joins TRBV4-1 and TRBJ2-4; 9 bases fit TRBD2. J lost 8 bases, V lost 2 bases, and 10 bases had no gene match. The CDR3 consists of 16 residues. In germline, CDR1 is MGHRA, CDR2 YSYEKL. The CDR3 reads CASSQTERGVGDIQYF. The CDR3 DNA follows: TGCGCCAGCAGCCAAACGGAGCGGGGGGTTGGGGACATTCAGTACTTC.

J is TRBJ1-5 and V is TRBV7-9, with D perhaps matching TRBD1 (6 bases). Germline V gene data show CDR1 as SEHNR and CDR2 as FQNEAQ (reference sequence). V was shortened by 3 bases and J by 7 bases, with 16 bases between the two germline ends. CDR3 length: 15 amino acids. The CDR3 coding sequence is TGTGCCAGCAGCTTTGGAGGGGGGGACGGACAGCCCCAGCATTTT. It specifies CASSFGGGDGQPQHF.

V and J are TRBV6-4 and TRBJ1-4, with 11 bases matching TRBD1. The CDR3 runs to 14 residues. Germline trimming cut 8 bases from V and 7 bases from J; bases unmatched to any gene: 6. Germline values: CDR1 MRHNA, CDR2 SNTAGT. In nucleotides, the CDR3 is TGTGCCAGCTACGGACAGGGGGCACTTGAAAAACTGTTTTTT. Translating it yields CASYGQGALEKLFF.